What follows is one T cell receptor (beta chain) and its context. There is no known antigen for this receptor. Per-base qualities were not stored, and no clone one base away is much larger. Including the terminal cysteine and phenylalanine, the CDR3 comprises 13 residues. CDR3 DNA is the only sequence kept; it has 39 bases, read in frame from the first base. The germline V gene gives CDR1 as KGHSH and CDR2 as LQKENI. Trimming costs V 9 bases and J 2 bases, and their ends lie 13 bases apart. The collaborating institutions used their own protocols to collect whole blood in K2EDTA tubes. For TCRbeta analysis, collaborator samples were shipped as frozen whole blood, as isolated PBMCs, or as DNA extracted from either sample type. This sample stems from a study of blood T cell repertoires in COVID-19 (dated by TCRdb to 2020 to 2022). A note on the overall study: Samples covering the acute and convalescent phases of COVID-19 were provided by collaborators in the United States, Italy and Spain. The prospective study material was composed of cDNA or gDNA derived from T cells, B-cell-depleted T cells, or PBMCs. Subjects who had been exposed to COVID-19, were actively infected with it, or had recovered from it provided the deeply sampled blood TCRbeta repertoires that made up the dataset. The repertoires were made available in a free public database intended to serve as a resource for research on the immune response to SARS-CoV-2. Samples were obtained from the ongoing ImmuneRACE study (first 160 participants) and from some 1,300 subjects provided by 6 global collaborators. A de-identified subject ID, COVID-19 status, age in years and sex were almost always included in the sample metadata. Where HLA class I and class II types were available, the types were taken from metadata supplied by the sample provider, not from assay-based typing.

The study at large found these results: The amount of clinical and demographic metadata varied by source and participant and was provided uncurated.

TCRbeta CDR3 regions were amplified from genomic DNA by means of the immunoSEQ Assay, a bias-controlled multiplex PCR. As for the original processing: Within the assay, amplification of reference gene primers was used to estimate how many nucleated cells each sample contained. To quantify the absolute abundance of each unique TCRbeta CDR3 rearrangement, sequence reads were collapsed and filtered. For each sample, productive Simpson clonality was calculated by taking the square root of Simpson's diversity index across productive rearrangements. TCRdb took over this immuneACCESS table, retaining in-frame rearrangements with V and J assigned. Such tables are incomplete; in checked studies, under half of the missing clones stem from an unresolved V gene, and the remainder is unexplained. Clonal size and the V and J genes are those of that table, whereas D and trimming came from the DNA. This sample is represented by some 74,000 clones; around 90% of them were singletons. The ten most abundant clones make up approximately 29% of the sample.

The rearrangement combines TRBV18 with TRBJ2-5, and TRBD1 may be the D gene, going by 5 matching bases. The receptor comes from a man between 45 and 60 years old with acute or convalescent COVID-19. The specimen sequenced was peripheral blood. This receptor carries the CDR3 CASTQERQETQYF. The DNA is as follows: TGTGCCAGTACACAGGAGCGACAAGAGACCCAGTACTTC.